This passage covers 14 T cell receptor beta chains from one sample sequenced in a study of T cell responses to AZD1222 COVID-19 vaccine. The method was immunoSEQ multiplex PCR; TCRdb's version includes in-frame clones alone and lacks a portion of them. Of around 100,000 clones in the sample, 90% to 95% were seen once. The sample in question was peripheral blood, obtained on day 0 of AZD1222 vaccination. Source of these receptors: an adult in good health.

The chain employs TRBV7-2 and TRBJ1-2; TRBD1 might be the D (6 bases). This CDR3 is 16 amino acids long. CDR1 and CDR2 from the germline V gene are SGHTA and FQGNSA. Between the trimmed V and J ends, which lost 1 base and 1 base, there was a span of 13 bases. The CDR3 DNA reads TGTGCCAGCAGCTTAGTCGCGACAGGACATAACTATGGCTACACCTTC. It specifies CASSLVATGHNYGYTF. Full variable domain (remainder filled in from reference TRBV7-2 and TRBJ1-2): GAGVSQSPSNKVTEKGKDVELRCDPISGHTALYWYRQSLGQGLEFLIYFQGNSAPDKSGLPSDRFSAERTGGSVSTLTIQRTQQEDSAVYLCASSLVATGHNYGYTFGSGTRLTVV.

The CDR3 sequence: CASSSPRQPQHF. CDR3 sequence (DNA): TGTGCCAGCAGCTCCCCTCGTCAGCCCCAGCATTTT. The chain is built from TRBV7-8 and TRBJ1-5; D not certain. Trimming took off 4 bases at V and 6 bases at J, with 7 bases between the two ends. CDR3 length: 12 residues. Germline lookup yields CDR1 SGHVS and CDR2 FQNEAQ.

The CDR3 region has the DNA TGTGCCATCAGTGAGTCCGCAGGGGTGAGTGGCTACACCTTC. Translating gives CAISESAGVSGYTF. This chain connects TRBV10-3 to TRBJ1-2; the D gene is possibly TRBD1 (6 bases). This CDR3 has 14 residues. V gave up 0 bases and J gave up 7 bases, with 12 bases separating them. Germline V CDR1 and CDR2: ENHRY, SYGVKD.

The CDR3 coding sequence is TGCAGTGCTAGTTCGGTCTTATACAATGAGCAGTTCTTC. This sequence encodes CSASSVLYNEQFF. This chain uses TRBV20-1 with TRBJ2-1; no clear D. V was cut by 3 bases and J by 4 bases, with 10 bases left in between. The germline gives CDR1 DFQATT, CDR2 SNEGSKA (reference sequence). The CDR3 covers 13 residues.

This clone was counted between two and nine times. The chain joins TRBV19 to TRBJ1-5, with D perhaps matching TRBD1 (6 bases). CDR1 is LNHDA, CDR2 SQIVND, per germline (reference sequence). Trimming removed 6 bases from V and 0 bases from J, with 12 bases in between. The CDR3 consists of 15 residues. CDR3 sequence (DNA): TGTGCCAGTAGGACGACAGGCGTTAGCAATCAGCCCCAGCATTTT. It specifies CASRTTGVSNQPQHF.

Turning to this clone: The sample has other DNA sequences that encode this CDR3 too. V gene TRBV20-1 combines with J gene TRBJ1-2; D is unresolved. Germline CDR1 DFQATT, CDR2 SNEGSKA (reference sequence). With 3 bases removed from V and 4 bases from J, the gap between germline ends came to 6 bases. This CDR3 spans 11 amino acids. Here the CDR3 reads CSASRGYGYTF. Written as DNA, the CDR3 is TGCAGTGCTAGTCGGGGCTATGGCTACACCTTC.

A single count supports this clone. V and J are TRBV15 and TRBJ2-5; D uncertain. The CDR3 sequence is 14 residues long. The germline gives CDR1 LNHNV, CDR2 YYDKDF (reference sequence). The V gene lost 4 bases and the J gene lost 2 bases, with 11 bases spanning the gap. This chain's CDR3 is CATSIARVQETQYF. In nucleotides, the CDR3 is TGTGCCACCAGCATAGCACGAGTTCAAGAGACCCAGTACTTC. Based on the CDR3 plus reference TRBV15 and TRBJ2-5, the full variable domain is DAMVIQNPRYQVTQFGKPVTLSCSQTLNHNVMYWYQQKSSQAPKLLFHYYDKDFNNEADTPDNFQSRRPNTSFCFLDIRSPGLGDTAMYLCATSIARVQETQYFGPGTRLLVL.

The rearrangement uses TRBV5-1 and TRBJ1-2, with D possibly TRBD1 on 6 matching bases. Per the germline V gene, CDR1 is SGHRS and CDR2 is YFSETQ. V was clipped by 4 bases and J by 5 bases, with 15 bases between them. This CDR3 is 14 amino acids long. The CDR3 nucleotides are TGCGCCAGCAGCGTCGACAGGTTTCGGTATGGCTACACCTTC. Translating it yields CASSVDRFRYGYTF.

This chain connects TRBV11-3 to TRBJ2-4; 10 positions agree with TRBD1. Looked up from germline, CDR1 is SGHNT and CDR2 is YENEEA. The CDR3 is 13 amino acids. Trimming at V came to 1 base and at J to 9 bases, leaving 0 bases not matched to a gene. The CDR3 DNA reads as TGTGCCAGCAGCTTAGGGACAGGGGGCATTCAGTACTTC. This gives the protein CASSLGTGGIQYF.

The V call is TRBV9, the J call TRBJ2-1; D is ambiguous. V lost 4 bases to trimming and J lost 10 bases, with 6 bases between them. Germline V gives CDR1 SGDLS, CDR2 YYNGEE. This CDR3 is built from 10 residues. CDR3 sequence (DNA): TGTGCCAGCAGCACTTGCGAGCAGTTCTTC. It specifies CASSTCEQFF.

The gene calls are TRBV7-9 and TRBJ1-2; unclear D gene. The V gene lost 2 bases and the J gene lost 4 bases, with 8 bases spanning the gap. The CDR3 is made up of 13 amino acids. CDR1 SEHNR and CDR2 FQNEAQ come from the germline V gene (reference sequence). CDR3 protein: CASSLTRPYGYTF. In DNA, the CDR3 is TGTGCCAGCAGCTTAACGAGGCCCTATGGCTACACCTTC.

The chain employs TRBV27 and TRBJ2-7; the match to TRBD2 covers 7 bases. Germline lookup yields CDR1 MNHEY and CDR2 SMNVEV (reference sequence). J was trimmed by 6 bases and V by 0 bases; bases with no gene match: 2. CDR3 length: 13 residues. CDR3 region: CASSLSWGGEQYF. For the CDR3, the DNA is TGTGCCAGCAGTTTATCGTGGGGGGGCGAGCAGTACTTC.

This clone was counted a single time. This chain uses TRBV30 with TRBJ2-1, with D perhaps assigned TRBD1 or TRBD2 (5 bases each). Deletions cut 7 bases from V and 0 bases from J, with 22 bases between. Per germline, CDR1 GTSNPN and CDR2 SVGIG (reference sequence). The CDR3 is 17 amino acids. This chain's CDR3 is CASYGTGTGSSYNEQFF. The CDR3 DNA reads TGTGCCTCTTACGGAACCGGGACGGGGAGCTCCTACAATGAGCAGTTCTTC. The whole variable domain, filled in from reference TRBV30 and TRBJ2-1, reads SQTIHQWPATLVQPVGSPLSLECTVEGTSNPNLYWYRQAAGRGLQLLFYSVGIGQISSEVPQNLSASRPQDRQFILSSKKLLLSDSGFYLCASYGTGTGSSYNEQFFGPGTRLTVL.

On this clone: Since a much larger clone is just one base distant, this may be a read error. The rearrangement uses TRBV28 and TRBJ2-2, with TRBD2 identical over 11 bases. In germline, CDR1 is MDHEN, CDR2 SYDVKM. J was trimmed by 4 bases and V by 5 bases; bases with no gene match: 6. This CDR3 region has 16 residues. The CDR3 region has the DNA TGTGCCAGCAGTCAACTAGCGGGAGTGGGCACCGGGGAGCTGTTTTTT. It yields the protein CASSQLAGVGTGELFF.